This is a list of T cell receptor beta chains from one sample in a study of blood T cell repertoires in COVID-19. Here immunoSEQ multiplex PCR was the method, and the copy in TCRdb shows in-frame clones only, minus some. Among 30,000 to 40,000 clones listed, over 75% were seen once. Sequencing was performed on peripheral blood. Source of these receptors: a man between 65 and 79 years old with active COVID-19. Both conserved end residues are part of each CDR3. The D gene is left open where the match is weak. Size tells how often a clone was seen (once, few, many) or the class of an expanded clone, and some rows leave it out.

d_call j_call clone_size v_call cdr3_aa cdr3_nt
NA TRBJ2-5 once TRBV20-1 CSPRGDQYF TGCAGCCCCAGGGGGGACCAGTACTTC
TRBD2 TRBJ2-1 NA TRBV11-2 CASSLELTSGWDEQFF TGTGCCAGCAGCTTAGAACTGACTAGCGGATGGGATGAGCAGTTCTTC
NA TRBJ1-2 NA TRBV18 CASSPLVQGGNYGYTF TGTGCCAGCTCACCACTTGTGCAGGGTGGAAACTATGGCTACACCTTC
TRBD1 TRBJ2-1 NA TRBV6-5 CATGTGGYSYNEQFF TGTGCCACCGGAACAGGGGGGTACTCCTACAATGAGCAGTTCTTC
NA TRBJ2-1 NA TRBV7-9 CASSFRGTLQNEQFF TGTGCCAGCAGCTTCCGGGGAACCCTCCAAAATGAGCAGTTCTTC
NA TRBJ1-6 NA TRBV18 CASSPPQTPREALHF TGTGCCAGCTCACCCCCGCAGACCCCCAGGGAGGCCCTCCACTTT
TRBD2 TRBJ2-7 NA TRBV30 CAWSAPPLAGVAYEQYF TGTGCCTGGAGTGCCCCCCCCCTAGCGGGAGTAGCCTACGAGCAGTACTTC
NA TRBJ2-2 few TRBV7-6 CASSLDSNTGELFF TGTGCCAGCAGCTTAGACTCGAACACCGGGGAGCTGTTTTTT
NA TRBJ2-2 NA TRBV28 CASSLPLTGELFF TGTGCCAGCAGTTTACCCCTGACCGGGGAGCTGTTTTTT
TRBD2 TRBJ2-5 NA TRBV5-1 CASRRAGIGETQYF TGCGCCTCCCGCCGAGCGGGGATCGGAGAGACCCAGTACTTC
NA TRBJ2-1 NA TRBV18 CASSRGQRNNEQFF TGTGCCAGCTCGCGTGGACAGCGAAACAATGAGCAGTTCTTC
TRBD1 TRBJ2-3 NA TRBV11-3 CASSIPRDRGTDTQYF TGTGCCAGCAGCATTCCCCGGGACAGGGGTACAGATACGCAGTATTTT
NA TRBJ2-7 NA TRBV7-9 CASSTQTGISYEQYF TGTGCCAGCAGCACCCAGACAGGAATCTCCTACGAGCAGTACTTC
TRBD2 TRBJ2-3 NA TRBV24-1 CATSEVRRGSTDTQYF TGTGCCACCAGTGAAGTACGGCGGGGGAGCACAGATACGCAGTATTTT
TRBD1 TRBJ2-5 NA TRBV5-4 CASSLDGTARETQYF TGTGCCAGCAGCTTGGATGGGACAGCGAGAGAGACCCAGTACTTC
NA TRBJ1-2 NA TRBV10-2 CASRVPSGYGYTF TGCGCCAGCAGAGTCCCCTCAGGCTATGGCTACACCTTC
TRBD2 TRBJ2-1 NA TRBV7-2 CASSLRPSGGAYNEQFF TGTGCCAGCAGCCTCCGACCTAGCGGGGGAGCTTACAATGAGCAGTTCTTC
NA TRBJ1-2 NA TRBV2 CASVANYGYTF TGTGCCAGCGTAGCTAACTATGGCTACACCTTC
NA TRBJ1-2 NA TRBV9 CASSVDARDYGYTF TGTGCCAGCAGCGTCGACGCCAGGGACTATGGCTACACCTTC
TRBD2 TRBJ2-1 NA TRBV9 CASSSPLAGGPREQFF TGTGCCAGCAGCTCCCCACTAGCGGGAGGGCCCCGCGAGCAGTTCTTC
TRBD2 TRBJ2-7 NA TRBV29-1 CSVDGLAGGPYEQYF TGCAGCGTTGATGGACTAGCGGGAGGTCCCTACGAGCAGTACTTC
NA TRBJ2-7 NA TRBV6-5 CASSYGGGAGSYEQYF TGTGCCAGCAGTTACGGGGGGGGCGCGGGTTCCTACGAGCAGTACTTC
NA TRBJ1-1 NA TRBV30 CAWSTTVNTEAFF TGTGCCTGGAGTACGACAGTGAACACTGAAGCTTTCTTT
TRBD2 TRBJ2-3 once TRBV4-3 CASSLAGRTDTQYF TGCGCCAGCAGCCTAGCGGGAAGGACAGATACGCAGTATTTT
NA TRBJ1-2 NA TRBV28 CASSFRSNRGYTF TGTGCCAGCAGTTTTAGGTCAAACAGGGGCTACACCTTC
TRBD1 TRBJ1-6 NA TRBV7-9 CASSRRQGAYNSPLHF TGTGCCAGCAGCCGGAGACAGGGGGCCTATAATTCACCCCTCCACTTT
TRBD1 TRBJ1-5 NA TRBV5-8 CASKKNPGGTVWNQPQHF TGTGCCAGCAAAAAGAACCCAGGGGGAACGGTTTGGAATCAGCCCCAGCATTTT
NA TRBJ2-5 NA TRBV4-2 CASSQDMTSQETQYF TGTGCCAGCAGCCAAGATATGACTAGTCAAGAGACCCAGTACTTC
NA TRBJ1-4 NA TRBV7-6 CASSLAQGEREKLFF TGTGCCAGCAGCTTAGCTCAGGGTGAGAGGGAAAAACTGTTTTTT
TRBD2 TRBJ2-3 once TRBV6-5 CASRPGTSGADTQYF TGTGCCAGCAGACCCGGGACTAGCGGGGCGGATACGCAGTATTTT
TRBD2 TRBJ2-7 once TRBV7-9 CASSLTGSGRIHEQYF TGTGCCAGCAGCTTAACCGGCAGCGGGAGGATCCACGAGCAGTACTTC
TRBD2 TRBJ2-3 NA TRBV6-6 CASRPTRTSGRDVEYF TGTGCCAGCAGACCTACAAGGACTAGCGGGAGAGACGTGGAGTATTTT
TRBD2 TRBJ2-2 NA TRBV9 CASSLREGGPVGELFF TGTGCCAGCAGCTTAAGGGAGGGAGGGCCTGTCGGGGAGCTGTTTTTT
TRBD1 TRBJ1-6 NA TRBV7-9 CASSYQQGVSPLHF TGTGCCAGCAGCTATCAACAGGGGGTATCGCCCCTCCACTTT
NA TRBJ2-2 NA TRBV15 CATSRGGLSTGELFF TGTGCCACCAGCAGAGGGGGGCTTAGCACCGGGGAGCTGTTTTTT
TRBD1 TRBJ2-1 NA TRBV7-2 CASSPRTGPRFF TGTGCCAGCAGCCCCAGGACAGGGCCGCGGTTCTTC
TRBD1 TRBJ1-2 NA TRBV10-3 CAIRQGGGYGYTF TGTGCCATCAGACAGGGGGGAGGTTATGGCTACACCTTC
NA TRBJ1-2 NA TRBV5-1 CASSLGGGLYGYTF TGCGCCAGCAGCTTGGGCGGGGGCCTCTATGGCTACACCTTC
NA TRBJ1-2 NA TRBV24-1 CATSDPRVLYGYTF TGTGCCACCAGTGATCCTCGGGTTCTCTATGGCTACACCTTC
TRBD1 TRBJ2-3 NA TRBV19 CASRLGQTRTDTQYF TGTGCCAGTCGACTGGGACAGACTCGCACAGATACGCAGTATTTT
TRBD1 TRBJ1-4 NA TRBV4-3 CASSQGGQGPNEKLFF TGCGCCAGCAGCCAAGGCGGACAGGGACCTAATGAAAAACTGTTTTTT
TRBD2 TRBJ2-3 NA TRBV7-3 CASRLLAGADTQYF TGTGCCAGCAGATTACTAGCGGGAGCAGATACGCAGTATTTT
TRBD1 TRBJ1-2 NA TRBV19 CASSRHNPSRGFGYTF TGTGCCAGTAGTAGACACAACCCTTCCAGGGGGTTTGGCTACACCTTC